These 11 T cell receptor beta chains were sequenced from one sample in a study of TIL therapy for anti-PD-1-resistant metastatic lung cancer. Described time point: pre-treatment sample, taken before nivolumab and TIL therapy. Sequencing used immunoSEQ v3. Measured with immunoSEQ multiplex PCR; TCRdb has only the in-frame clones, and not every one. The data contain tens of thousands of clones, roughly 79% of them seen just once; the ten biggest clones take up roughly 7.3%. This specimen consisted of blood, obtained at baseline. All receptors come from a person between 25 and 80 years old with non-small cell lung cancer.

The rearrangement uses TRBV6-1 and TRBJ2-5; 11 bases fit TRBD1. Losses at the gene ends were 8 bases for V and 5 bases for J; bases not matched to a gene: 10. The CDR3 spans 15 residues. Per germline, CDR1 MNHNS and CDR2 SASEGT. CDR3 sequence (DNA): TGTGCCAGCCACGGTTGGACAGGGGGCATGGAGACCCAGTACTTC. Its translation: CASHGWTGGMETQYF.

The rearrangement uses TRBV5-1 and TRBJ1-6; TRBD1 matches 10 bases. The CDR3 runs to 17 residues. Germline V gives CDR1 SGHRS, CDR2 YFSETQ. V shed 0 bases and J 9 bases; nucleotides not matched to a gene: 9. CDR3 protein: CASSLEGVRQGASPLHF. The CDR3 DNA follows: TGCGCCAGCAGCTTGGAGGGGGTGCGACAGGGGGCTTCACCCCTCCACTTT.

This clone has only a few counts. The rearrangement uses TRBV7-5 and TRBJ1-2. TRBV7-5 is a documented pseudogene. This CDR3 comprises 12 residues. Here the CDR3 reads CASSLMKYGYTF. The DNA of the CDR3 is TGTGCCAGCAGCTTGATGAAGTATGGCTACACCTTC.

The DNA for the CDR3 is TGTGCCTGGAGTGATGGAACTCTGGGGGCCAACGTCCTGACTTTC. Encoded protein: CAWSDGTLGANVLTF. The rearrangement links TRBV30 to TRBJ2-6, with D hard to call. CDR3 length: 15 amino acids. The ends were cut back, 1 base at V and 4 bases at J, with 11 bases in the middle. Looked up from germline, CDR1 is GTSNPN and CDR2 is SVGIG (reference sequence).

The CDR3 protein is CASRIPSFRVGTYEQYF. The CDR3 DNA follows: TGTGCCAGCAGGATACCCTCCTTTCGGGTGGGAACCTACGAGCAGTACTTC. The rearrangement links TRBV5-8 to TRBJ2-7; D unclear. CDR3 size: 17 residues. Trimming cost V 5 bases and J 2 bases, with 23 bases left between them. Germline V lookup: CDR1 SGHTS, CDR2 YDEGEE.

This sequence joins TRBV6-6 and TRBJ2-3, with D unclear. The V end lost 6 bases, the J end lost 2 bases, and 6 bases lay between the germline ends. There are 12 residues in the CDR3. Germline CDR1 MNHNY, CDR2 SVGAGI (reference sequence). The chain's CDR3 is CASSPHTDTQYF. CDR3 nucleotide sequence: TGTGCCAGCAGCCCTCACACAGATACGCAGTATTTT.

This sequence joins TRBV19 and TRBJ2-3, with 14 bases that match TRBD2. The CDR3 is 18 amino acids. Germline CDR1 reads LNHDA; CDR2 reads SQIVND (reference sequence). The J segment lost 2 bases and the V segment lost 6 bases, leaving 10 bases of the junction unmatched. DNA for the CDR3: TGTGCCAGTAGCAACCCGGGACTAGCGGGGGTGACCACAGATACGCAGTATTTT. This encodes CASSNPGLAGVTTDTQYF.

This clone was recorded only once. The rearrangement joins TRBV25-1 to TRBJ2-7; 8 nucleotides match TRBD2. Germline V gene sequence: CDR1 MGHDK, CDR2 SYGVNS. The CDR3 loop spans 14 amino acids. The V gene end was trimmed by 4 bases and the J gene end by 4 bases; junction bases not matched to a gene: 6. The CDR3 region has the DNA TGTGCCAGCAGTGGAACTAGCGGAGCTTACGAGCAGTACTTC. Residues: CASSGTSGAYEQYF.

This chain connects TRBV28 to TRBJ1-5; D gene uncertain. This CDR3 has 12 amino acids. Germline CDR1 and CDR2: MDHEN and SYDVKM. The V end was cut by 7 bases, the J end by 9 bases, with 13 bases between. CDR3 region: CASKTHGRPQHF. The DNA of the CDR3 is TGTGCCAGCAAAACACACGGCAGGCCCCAGCATTTT.

The CDR3 spells CASSYDPRRPNQPQHF. The DNA for the CDR3 is TGTGCCAGCAGTTACGATCCACGTCGACCTAATCAGCCCCAGCATTTT. The V gene is TRBV6-5, the J gene TRBJ1-5; D not resolved. V gave up 2 bases and J gave up 4 bases, with 15 bases separating them. Germline CDR1 reads MNHEY; CDR2 reads SVGAGI. The CDR3 runs 16 residues.

This chain links TRBV12-1 with TRBJ2-3. TRBV12-1 is a recognized pseudogene. The length of the CDR3 is 15 residues. CDR3 DNA sequence: TGTGCCAGCAGCTTTAGGGGGGTGGTCACAGATACGCAGTATTTT. The encoded protein is CASSFRGVVTDTQYF.